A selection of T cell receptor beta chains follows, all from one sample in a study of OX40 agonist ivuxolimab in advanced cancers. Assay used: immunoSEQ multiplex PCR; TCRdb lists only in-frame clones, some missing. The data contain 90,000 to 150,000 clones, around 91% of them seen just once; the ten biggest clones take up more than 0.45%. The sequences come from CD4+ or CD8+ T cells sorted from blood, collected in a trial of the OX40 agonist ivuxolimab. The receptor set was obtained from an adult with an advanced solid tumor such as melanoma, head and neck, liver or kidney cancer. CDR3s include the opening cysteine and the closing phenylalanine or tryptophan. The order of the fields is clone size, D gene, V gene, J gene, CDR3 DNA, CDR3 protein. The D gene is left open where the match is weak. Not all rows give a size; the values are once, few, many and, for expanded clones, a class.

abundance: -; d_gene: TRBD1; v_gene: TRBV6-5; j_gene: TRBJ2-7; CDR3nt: TGTGCCAGCAGCCTCCGGGACAGGGGTTATAGCGAGCAGTACTTC; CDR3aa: CASSLRDRGYSEQYF
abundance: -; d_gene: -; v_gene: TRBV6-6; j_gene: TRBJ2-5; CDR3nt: TGTGCCAGCACCCCCAGGGGGCGGGGGGGCACAGAGACCCAGTACTTC; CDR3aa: CASTPRGRGGTETQYF
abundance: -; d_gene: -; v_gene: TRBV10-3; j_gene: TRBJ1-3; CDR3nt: TGTGCCATCAGAGCGTCCCAGGCAGGAAACACCATATATTTT; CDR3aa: CAIRASQAGNTIYF
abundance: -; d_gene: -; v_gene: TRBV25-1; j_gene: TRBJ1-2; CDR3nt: TGTGCCAGCAGTGGGGGACTTGGCAACAACTATGGCTACACCTTC; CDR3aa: CASSGGLGNNYGYTF
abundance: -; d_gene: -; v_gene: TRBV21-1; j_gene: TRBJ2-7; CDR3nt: TGTGCCAGCACCAGCCGGAGACAGGGTCGATTGTACGAGCAGTACTTC; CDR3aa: CASTSRRQGRLYEQYF
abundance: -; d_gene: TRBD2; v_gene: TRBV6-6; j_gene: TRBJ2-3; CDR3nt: TGTGCCACTACCGGGCGGGGGGCCACAGATACGCAGTATTTT; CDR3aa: CATTGRGATDTQYF
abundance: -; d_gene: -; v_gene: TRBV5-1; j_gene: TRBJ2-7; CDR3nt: TGCGCCAGCAGCTTGGCCGTGGGGTGGGAGCAGTACTTC; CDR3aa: CASSLAVGWEQYF
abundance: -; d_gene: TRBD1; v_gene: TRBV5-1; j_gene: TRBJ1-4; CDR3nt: TGCGCCAGCAGCCCGGGACAGCCGAATGAAAAACTGTTTTTT; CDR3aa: CASSPGQPNEKLFF
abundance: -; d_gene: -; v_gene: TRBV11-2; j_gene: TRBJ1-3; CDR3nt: TGTGCCAGTCAGGGGACTGGAAACACCATATATTTT; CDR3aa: CASQGTGNTIYF
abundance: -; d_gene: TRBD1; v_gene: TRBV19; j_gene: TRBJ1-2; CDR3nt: TGTGCCAGTAGTCTAACGGGACAGGCTAACTATGGCTACACCTTC; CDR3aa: CASSLTGQANYGYTF
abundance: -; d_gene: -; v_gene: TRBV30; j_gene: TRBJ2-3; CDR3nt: TGTGCCTGGAGTGTACTTTGGTCAAGCACAGATACGCAGTATTTT; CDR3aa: CAWSVLWSSTDTQYF
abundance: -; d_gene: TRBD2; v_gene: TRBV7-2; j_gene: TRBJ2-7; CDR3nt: TGTGCCAGCAGTAGAAGTAGCGGGGGCTTCTCCTACGAGCAGTACTTC; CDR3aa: CASSRSSGGFSYEQYF
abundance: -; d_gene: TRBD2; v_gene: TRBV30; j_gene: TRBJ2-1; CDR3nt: TGTGCCTGGAGTGTACTAGCGGGGGGTGTCAATGAGCAGTTCTTC; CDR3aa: CAWSVLAGGVNEQFF
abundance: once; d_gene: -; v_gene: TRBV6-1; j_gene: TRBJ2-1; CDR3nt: TGTGCCAGCAGTGAAGCCCCCGGTCGATACATCCATGAGCAGTTCTTC; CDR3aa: CASSEAPGRYIHEQFF
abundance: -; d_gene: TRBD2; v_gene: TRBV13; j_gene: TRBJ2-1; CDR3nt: TGTGCCAGCAGCCTTATGGGACTAGCGGGGGAGGATCGCTCCTACAATGAGCAGTTCTTC; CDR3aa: CASSLMGLAGEDRSYNEQFF
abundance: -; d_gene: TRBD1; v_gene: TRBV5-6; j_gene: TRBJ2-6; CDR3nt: TGTGCCAGCAGCCCGGAGGGACAGGGTTTTGGGGCCAACGTCCTGACTTTC; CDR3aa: CASSPEGQGFGANVLTF
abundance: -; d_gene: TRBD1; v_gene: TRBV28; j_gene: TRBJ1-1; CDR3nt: TGTGCCAGCAGCTCCCCGCACAGGGGGAACACTGAAGCTTTCTTT; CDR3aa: CASSSPHRGNTEAFF
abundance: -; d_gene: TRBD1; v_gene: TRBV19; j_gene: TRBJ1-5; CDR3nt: TGTGCCAGTAATCAGGGGGGGTATAGCAATCAGCCCCAGCATTTT; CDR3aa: CASNQGGYSNQPQHF
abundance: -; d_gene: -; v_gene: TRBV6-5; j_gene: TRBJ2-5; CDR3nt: TGTGCCAGCAGCTTTAACCTAGGAGAGACCCAGTACTTC; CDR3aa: CASSFNLGETQYF
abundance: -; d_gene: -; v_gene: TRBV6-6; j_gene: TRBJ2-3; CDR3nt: TGTGCCAGCAGTTACTCGAAGGCAGATAGCACAGATACGCAGTATTTT; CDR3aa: CASSYSKADSTDTQYF
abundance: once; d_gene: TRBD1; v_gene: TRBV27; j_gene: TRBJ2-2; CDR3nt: TGTGCCAGATCTAAAGGACAGGGGATTAACACCGGGGAGCTGTTTTTT; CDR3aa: CARSKGQGINTGELFF
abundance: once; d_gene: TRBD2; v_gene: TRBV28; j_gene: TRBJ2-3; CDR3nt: TGTGCCAGCAGTTTGGTGCTAGCGGGGGGCCTCACAGATACGCAGTATTTT; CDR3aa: CASSLVLAGGLTDTQYF
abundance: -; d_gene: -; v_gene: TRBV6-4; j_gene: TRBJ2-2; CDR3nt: TGTGCCAGCTGCCGGCCCTTCGGGGAGCTGTTTTTT; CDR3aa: CASCRPFGELFF
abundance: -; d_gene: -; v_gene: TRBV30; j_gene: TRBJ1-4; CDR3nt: TGTGCCTGGAGGAGGCAGGGAAATGAAAAACTGTTTTTT; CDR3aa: CAWRRQGNEKLFF
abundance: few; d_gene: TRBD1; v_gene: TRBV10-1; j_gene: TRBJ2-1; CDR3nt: TGCGCCAGCAGTGAGGAGGGGGCTCTGATGTACAATGAGCAGTTCTTC; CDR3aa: CASSEEGALMYNEQFF
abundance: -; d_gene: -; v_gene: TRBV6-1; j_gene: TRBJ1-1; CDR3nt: TGTGCCAGCAGTGAATCCTCTCCTGGCACTGAAGCTTTCTTT; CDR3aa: CASSESSPGTEAFF
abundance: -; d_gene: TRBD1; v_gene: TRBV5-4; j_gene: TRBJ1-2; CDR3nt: TGTGCCAGCAGCTTGGAGGGACAGGGTAGAGGCTACACCTTC; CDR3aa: CASSLEGQGRGYTF
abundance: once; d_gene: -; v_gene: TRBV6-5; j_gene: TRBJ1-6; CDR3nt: TGTGCCAGCAGTTACTCTAGGGATTCCTATAATTCACCCCTCCACTTT; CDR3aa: CASSYSRDSYNSPLHF
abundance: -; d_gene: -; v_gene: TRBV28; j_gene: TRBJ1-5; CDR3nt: TGTGCCAGCAGTTTATATCAGCCCCAGCATTTT; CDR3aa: CASSLYQPQHF
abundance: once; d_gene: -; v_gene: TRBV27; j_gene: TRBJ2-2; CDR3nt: TGTGCCAGCAGGCTAGCGAGCACCGGGGAGCTGTTTTTT; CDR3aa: CASRLASTGELFF
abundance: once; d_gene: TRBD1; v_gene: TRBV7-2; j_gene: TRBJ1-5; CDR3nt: TGTGCCAGCAGCCTAGCCCCGACAGGGGGTCAGCCCCAGCATTTT; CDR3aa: CASSLAPTGGQPQHF
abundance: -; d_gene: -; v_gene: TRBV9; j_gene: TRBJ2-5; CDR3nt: TGTGCCAGCACCCCCCTGGGAGGCGACTTTGCTACCCAGTACTTC; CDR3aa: CASTPLGGDFATQYF
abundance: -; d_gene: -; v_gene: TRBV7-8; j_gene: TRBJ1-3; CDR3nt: TGTGCCAGCAGCCCTCCCCCCCCCAGCTCTGGAAACACCATATATTTT; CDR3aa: CASSPPPPSSGNTIYF
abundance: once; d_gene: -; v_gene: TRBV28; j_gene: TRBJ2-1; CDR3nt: TGTGCCAGCAGTTTTAGGGCAAATGAGCAGTTCTTC; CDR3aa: CASSFRANEQFF
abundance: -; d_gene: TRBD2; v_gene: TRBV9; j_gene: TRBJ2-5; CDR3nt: TGTGCCAGCAGCCCCCAGACTAGCGGGGTACAAGAGACCCAGTACTTC; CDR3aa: CASSPQTSGVQETQYF
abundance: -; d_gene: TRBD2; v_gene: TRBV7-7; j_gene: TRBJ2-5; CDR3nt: TGTGCCAGCAGCTTAGGGTTAGCGGGGGGCGGAGAGACCCAGTACTTC; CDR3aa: CASSLGLAGGGETQYF
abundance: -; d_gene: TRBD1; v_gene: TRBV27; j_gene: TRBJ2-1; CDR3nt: TGTGCCAGCAGTCCACGACAGGGGGCTCCTACGAATGAGCAGTTCTTC; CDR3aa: CASSPRQGAPTNEQFF
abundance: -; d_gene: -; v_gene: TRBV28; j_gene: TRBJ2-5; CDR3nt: TGTGCCAGCAGCGGAGGGGAGACCCAGTACTTC; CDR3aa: CASSGGETQYF
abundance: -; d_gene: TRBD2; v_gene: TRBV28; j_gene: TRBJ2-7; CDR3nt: TGTGCCAGCAGTTTATATTCTAGCGGGGGAGTCGAGCAGTACTTC; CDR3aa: CASSLYSSGGVEQYF
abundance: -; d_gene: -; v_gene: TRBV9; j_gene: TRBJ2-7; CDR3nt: -; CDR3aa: CASSVARGASYF
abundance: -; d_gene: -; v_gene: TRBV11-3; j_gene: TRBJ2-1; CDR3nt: TGTGCCAGCAGCTTAGCCCAGGGCAGTCGTGAGCAGTTCTTC; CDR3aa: CASSLAQGSREQFF
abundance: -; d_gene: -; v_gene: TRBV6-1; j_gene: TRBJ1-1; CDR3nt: TGTGCCAGCAGTGAAGTACGGGAAGCTTTCTTT; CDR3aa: CASSEVREAFF
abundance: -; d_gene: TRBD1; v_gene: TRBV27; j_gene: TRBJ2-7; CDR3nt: TGTGCCAGCAGGTCCGGGACAGGGGCCTACGAGCAGTACTTC; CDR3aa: CASRSGTGAYEQYF
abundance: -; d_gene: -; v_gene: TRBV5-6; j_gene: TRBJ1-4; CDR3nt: TGTGCCAGCAGCCCGAGGGGGAGAGGAGAAAAACTGTTTTTT; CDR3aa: CASSPRGRGEKLFF
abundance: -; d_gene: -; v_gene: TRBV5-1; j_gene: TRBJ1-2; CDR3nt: TGCGCCAGCAGCTTGAGTCGTTTGCGGGATGGCTACACCTTC; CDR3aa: CASSLSRLRDGYTF
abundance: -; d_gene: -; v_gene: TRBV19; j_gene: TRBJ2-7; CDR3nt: TGTGCCAGTAGTATCAGGGACACTGGGTTCGAGCAGTACTTC; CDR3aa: CASSIRDTGFEQYF
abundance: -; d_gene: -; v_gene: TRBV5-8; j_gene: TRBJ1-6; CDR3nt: TGTGCCAGCAGCCTGGGACACTATAATTCACCCCTCCACTTT; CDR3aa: CASSLGHYNSPLHF
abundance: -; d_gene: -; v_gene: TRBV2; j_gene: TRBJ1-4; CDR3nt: TGTGCCAGCAGTGACGCGGGACAAACGAAACTGTTTTTT; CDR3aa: CASSDAGQTKLFF
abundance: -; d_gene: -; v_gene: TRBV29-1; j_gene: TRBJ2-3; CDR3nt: TGCAGCGTTCCGACGGGCGGGAGCACAGATACGCAGTATTTT; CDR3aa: CSVPTGGSTDTQYF
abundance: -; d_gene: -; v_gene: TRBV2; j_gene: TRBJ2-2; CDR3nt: TGTGCCAGCAGTGATGGGACTTACACCGGGGAGCTGTTTTTT; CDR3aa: CASSDGTYTGELFF
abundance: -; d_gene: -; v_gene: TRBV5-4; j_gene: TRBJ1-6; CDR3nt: TGTGCCAGCAGCTTGGTCGGGTTAGATTCACCCCTCCACTTT; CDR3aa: CASSLVGLDSPLHF
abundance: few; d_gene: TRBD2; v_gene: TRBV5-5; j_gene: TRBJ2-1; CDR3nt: TGTGCCAGCAGCTTGGCCGGGAGGAATGAGCAGTTCTTC; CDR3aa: CASSLAGRNEQFF